Listed below are T cell receptor beta chains from one sample, sequenced in a study of post-analysis software for immune sequencing data. Each CDR3 protein gets one entry after TCRdb re-called the PCR reads with MiXCR. The repertoire includes 450,000 to 700,000 distinct CDR3 sequences, about 40% of them detected once, and more than 1.5% sits in the top ten. The specimen sequenced was blood. The receptors here all came from a girl between 5 and 17 years old with multiple sclerosis. The CDR3 runs from the conserved cysteine through the conserved F or W. The D gene is left open where the match is weak. Only part of the rows carry a size: once, few, many, or a class if the clone is expanded.

abundance	j_gene	d_gene	v_gene	CDR3aa	CDR3nt
.	TRBJ2-1	.	TRBV5-1	CASSLVSRGYNEQFF	TGCGCCAGCAGCTTGGTGTCGCGGGGCTACAATGAGCAGTTCTTC
.	TRBJ2-6	.	TRBV20-1	CSAFVMVSGANVLTF	TGCAGTGCCTTCGTAATGGTCTCTGGGGCCAACGTCCTGACTTTC
.	TRBJ2-1	TRBD1	TRBV18	CASSPGTGTGGYNEQFF	TGTGCCAGCTCACCAGGAACCGGGACAGGGGGGTACAATGAGCAGTTCTTC
.	TRBJ2-1	TRBD2	TRBV6-1	CASIWLAGGLSYNEQFF	TGTGCCAGCATATGGCTAGCGGGGGGGCTTTCCTACAATGAGCAGTTCTTC
.	TRBJ2-1	TRBD2	TRBV4-2	CASSQEKRGLDNEQFF	TGTGCCAGCAGCCAAGAGAAGCGGGGGCTGGACAATGAGCAGTTCTTC
few	TRBJ1-4	TRBD1	TRBV6-5	CASSPPGQPGEKLFF	TGTGCCAGCAGTCCACCGGGACAGCCGGGTGAAAAACTGTTTTTT
.	TRBJ2-5	TRBD2	TRBV3-1	CASRPQGSGGSQETQYF	TGTGCCAGCAGACCCCAGGGTAGCGGGGGGTCGCAAGAGACCCAGTACTTC
.	TRBJ2-1	TRBD2	TRBV20-1	CSGGGVAYNEQFF	TGCAGCGGCGGGGGAGTTGCGTACAATGAGCAGTTCTTC
.	TRBJ2-7	TRBD1	TRBV10-1	CASSDSGTGNEQYF	TGCGCCAGCAGTGACTCCGGGACAGGTAACGAGCAGTACTTC
.	TRBJ2-3	TRBD1	TRBV12-3/TRBV12-4	CASSKGTVRADTQYF	TGTGCCAGCAGCAAGGGGACAGTGAGAGCAGATACGCAGTATTTT
.	TRBJ2-7	TRBD2	TRBV12-3/TRBV12-4	CASSSLAGLGSYEQYF	TGTGCCAGCAGTTCCTTAGCGGGGTTAGGCTCCTACGAGCAGTACTTC
once	TRBJ2-3	.	TRBV10-3	CATRSGQAHRSTDTQYF	TGTGCCACTCGCTCGGGGCAGGCGCACAGGAGCACAGATACGCAGTATTTT
.	TRBJ2-1	.	TRBV5-4	CASTYRTENNEQFF	TGTGCCAGCACCTATCGGACAGAAAACAATGAGCAGTTCTTC
few	TRBJ2-7	TRBD2	TRBV28	CASSLASGSGYEQYF	TGTGCCAGCAGCCTCGCGAGCGGGAGTGGGTACGAGCAGTACTTC
.	TRBJ2-5	TRBD2	TRBV12-3/TRBV12-4	CASSLGGGIGETQYF	TGTGCCAGCAGTTTAGGCGGGGGGATTGGGGAGACCCAGTACTTC
once	TRBJ2-3	TRBD2	TRBV3-1	CASSLPGLAGVGQTQYF	TGTGCCAGCAGCCTTCCGGGACTAGCGGGAGTGGGACAGACGCAGTATTTT
.	TRBJ2-2	.	TRBV12-3/TRBV12-4	CASSIRAATTGELFF	TGTGCCAGCAGTATCCGGGCCGCGACAACCGGGGAGCTGTTTTTT
many	TRBJ1-1	TRBD1	TRBV3-1	CASSYLPGQGNTEAFF	TGTGCCAGCAGCTACCTTCCGGGACAGGGAAACACTGAAGCTTTCTTT
.	TRBJ1-5	TRBD1	TRBV6-6	CASSARTGGSNQPQHF	TGTGCCAGCAGTGCCCGGACAGGAGGGAGCAATCAGCCCCAGCATTTT
few	TRBJ2-1	.	TRBV2	CASTAGYNEQFF	TGTGCCAGCACCGCAGGCTACAATGAGCAGTTCTTC
.	TRBJ2-7	TRBD2	TRBV5-1	CASSLVQTSDYEQYF	TGCGCCAGCAGCTTGGTTCAAACTAGCGACTACGAGCAGTACTTC
.	TRBJ2-1	.	TRBV11-2	CASTGGSYNEQFF	TGTGCCAGCACGGGCGGCTCCTACAATGAGCAGTTCTTC
.	TRBJ1-5	TRBD1	TRBV20-1	CSATGVDNQPQHF	TGCAGTGCCACAGGGGTGGACAATCAGCCCCAGCATTTT
few	TRBJ2-3	.	TRBV24-1	CATSDSRATADSDTQYF	TGTGCCACCAGTGATTCGCGAGCGACCGCGGATTCAGATACGCAGTATTTT
few	TRBJ1-2	.	TRBV20-1	CSAREPGTNYGYTF	TGCAGTGCTAGAGAACCGGGGACTAACTATGGCTACACCTTC
few	TRBJ2-4	.	TRBV10-3	CAISDRGLGSIQYF	TGTGCCATCAGTGACCGGGGGTTAGGAAGCATTCAGTACTTC
.	TRBJ2-6	.	TRBV7-3	CASSPYIGEDYGANVLTF	TGTGCCAGCAGCCCGTATATAGGGGAGGACTATGGGGCCAACGTCCTGACTTTC
.	TRBJ2-7	.	TRBV5-1	CASSLRRDLSYEQYF	TGCGCCAGCAGCTTGAGGCGGGACCTCTCCTACGAGCAGTACTTC
.	TRBJ2-1	TRBD2	TRBV12-3/TRBV12-4	CASSSTSDPVDEQFF	TGTGCCAGCAGTTCAACTAGCGACCCGGTCGATGAGCAGTTCTTC
.	TRBJ2-1	TRBD2	TRBV9	CASSVEAGGYNEQFF	TGTGCCAGCAGCGTAGAAGCGGGAGGGTACAATGAGCAGTTCTTC
once	TRBJ1-4	TRBD1	TRBV12-3/TRBV12-4	CASSLALAGGEKLFF	TGTGCCAGCAGTTTAGCGCTGGCAGGGGGTGAAAAACTGTTTTTT